The sequence of this TCR beta chain was determined in a study of PD-1 blockade in classical Hodgkin lymphoma (dated by TCRdb to the early 2020s). About the investigation overall: Nivolumab dosing was 3 mg/kg intravenously every 2 weeks, continuing until either disease progression or unacceptable toxicity. A peripheral blood immune signature of response to PD-1 blockade in classical Hodgkin lymphoma was defined using TCR beta sequencing and CyTOF.

The time point tag for this specimen amounts to: cycle 2 day 1 (C2D1) of nivolumab. Relapse after autologous stem cell transplantation had occurred in all trial patients, and cohorts A, B and C were distinguished by prior brentuximab vedotin exposure. A total of under 70 patients with relapsed/refractory classical Hodgkin lymphoma made up the trial cohort, and each patient's best overall response was complete response, partial response or progressive disease. Trial patients were treated with single-agent nivolumab in the multi-cohort phase II CheckMate 205 trial. An independent review committee assessed best overall response using the 2007 International Working Group response criteria. Trial PBMCs were obtained immediately prior to nivolumab initiation (C1D1) and on therapy at cycle 2 day 1 and cycle 4 day 1. Peripheral blood was collected in 8 mL Vacutainer Cell Preparation Tubes, from which PBMCs were isolated by centrifugation and then cryopreserved.

As regards this clone: It lacks a known antigen. Qualities for individual bases were not recorded, and no much larger clone is one base off.

V and J lose 3 bases and 0 bases, and a span of 11 bases separates them. From a lookup of the germline V gene (reference sequence), CDR1 and CDR2 are MNHEY and SMNVEV. The CDR3 measures 16 amino acids from cysteine to phenylalanine. The CDR3 DNA has 48 bases and is translated from base 1. The Qiagen DNeasy kit was used to extract genomic DNA both from unsorted PBMCs and from the negatively selected CD4+ and CD8+ fractions. Using primers that anneal to V and J segments, immunoSEQ multiplex PCR amplified the TCR beta CDR3 regions. A synthetic immune receptor repertoire was used to minimize amplification bias, and any residual bias was removed computationally once sequencing was done. The published analysis was carried out like this. Repertoire diversity was quantified as the Shannon entropy index using custom Python scripts. Unsorted, CD4+ and CD8+ repertoires were analyzed separately, except in combined analyses where CD4+ and CD8+ sequences were merged in silico. Clonal expansion was defined as at least a 2-fold frequency increase after treatment relative to C1D1, with a pseudocount of 0.5 for undetected baseline clones. Singleton clones were defined as clones with 0 or 1 copy at C1D1, and non-singleton clones were defined as clones with 2 or more copies. Clones expanded in unsorted samples were annotated as CD4+, CD8+ or unknown by matching protein sequences in sorted samples from the same patient. Wilcoxon tests on paired samples were used to test changes in diversity from C1D1 to C4D1. TCRdb stores this immuneACCESS table with in-frame sequences only. Part of the clones is absent; in the studies checked, under half of the shortfall reflects unresolved V genes, and no reason is known for the rest. The DNA was the basis for D and trimming; V, J and clone size are from that table. This sample gives about 85,000 clones in total; over 90% of them show up just once. Clones ranked in the top ten supply approximately 2.6% of the sample.

Points the paper makes about the study in general: Newly diagnosed patients were reported to have lower baseline TCR diversity than healthy donors, and relapsed/refractory patients were reported to have lower baseline TCR diversity still. Baseline diversity similar to that of newly diagnosed patients was observed in trial patients achieving complete response, whereas significantly lower diversity was observed in partial responders and progressors. Lower diversity was seen in patients whose nivolumab began less than 1 year after ASCT, and these patients were left out of later analyses so that immune reconstitution would not confound the results. The study covered only a single clinical trial cohort, and the causes of the repertoire differences, possibly disease activity or prior therapy, were still not defined. CD4+ but not CD8+ TCR diversity rose significantly by C4D1 (p=0.0027 vs p=0.16), most apparent in complete responders (p=0.02).

The rearranged segments are TRBV27 and TRBJ2-2; a tentative D match to TRBD2 spans 6 bases. The TCR was taken from a human donor with classical Hodgkin lymphoma. Sequenced material: peripheral blood mononuclear cells (PBMCs), taken before the second cycle of nivolumab. This receptor has the CDR3 CASSFVAGTNTGELFF. The DNA sequence reads TGTGCCAGCAGTTTTGTCGCGGGAACGAACACCGGGGAGCTGTTTTTT.